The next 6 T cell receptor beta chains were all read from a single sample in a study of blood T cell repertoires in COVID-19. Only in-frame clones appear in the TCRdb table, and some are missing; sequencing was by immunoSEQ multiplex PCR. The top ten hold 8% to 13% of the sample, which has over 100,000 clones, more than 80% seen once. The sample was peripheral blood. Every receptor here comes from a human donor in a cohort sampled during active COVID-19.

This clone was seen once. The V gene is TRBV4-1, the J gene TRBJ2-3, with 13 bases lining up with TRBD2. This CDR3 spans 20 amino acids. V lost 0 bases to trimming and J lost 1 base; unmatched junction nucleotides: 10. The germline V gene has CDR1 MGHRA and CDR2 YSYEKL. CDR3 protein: CASSQDTGLAGPVGTDTQYF. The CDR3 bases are TGCGCCAGCAGCCAAGATACGGGACTAGCGGGACCTGTGGGCACAGATACGCAGTATTTT.

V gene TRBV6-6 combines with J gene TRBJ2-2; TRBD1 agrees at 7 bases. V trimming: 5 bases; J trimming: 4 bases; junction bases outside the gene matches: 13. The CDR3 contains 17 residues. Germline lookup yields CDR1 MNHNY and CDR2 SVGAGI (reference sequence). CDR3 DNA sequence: TGTGCCAGCAGTCCCCGCCGACAGGGAGCGATCACCGGGGAGCTGTTTTTT. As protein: CASSPRRQGAITGELFF.

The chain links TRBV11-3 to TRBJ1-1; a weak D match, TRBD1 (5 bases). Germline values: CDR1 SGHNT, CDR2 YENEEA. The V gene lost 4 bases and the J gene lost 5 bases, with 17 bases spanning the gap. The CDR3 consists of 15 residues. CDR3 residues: CASSSGLGGGTEAFF. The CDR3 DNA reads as TGTGCCAGCAGCTCCGGGTTGGGGGGTGGGACTGAAGCTTTCTTT.

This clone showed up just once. CDR3 nucleotide sequence: TGTGCCTGGACTCGAGGGACAGGGATTGTCTACGAGCAGTACTTC. As protein: CAWTRGTGIVYEQYF. The chain recombines TRBV30 with TRBJ2-7, with TRBD1 matching over 9 bases. J lost 3 bases, V lost 4 bases, and 10 bases had no gene match. CDR3 length: 15 amino acids. The V gene's germline CDR1 is GTSNPN and CDR2 SVGIG (reference sequence).

CDR3 in DNA: TGTGCCAGCAGCCGACAGGGCTCTTATGGCTACACCTTC. It codes for CASSRQGSYGYTF. The V call is TRBV6-2 or TRBV6-3, the J call TRBJ1-2; 7 nucleotides align to TRBD1. The V gene end was trimmed by 6 bases and the J gene end by 5 bases; junction bases not matched to a gene: 6. The CDR3 sequence is 13 residues long. The germline V gene has CDR1 MNHEY and CDR2 SVGEGT.

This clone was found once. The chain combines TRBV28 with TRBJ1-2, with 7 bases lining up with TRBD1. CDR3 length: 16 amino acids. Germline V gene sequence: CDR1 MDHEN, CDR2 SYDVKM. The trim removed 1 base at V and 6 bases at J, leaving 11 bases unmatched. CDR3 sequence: CASSLSTGAPLDGYTF. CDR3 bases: TGTGCCAGCAGTTTATCCACAGGGGCTCCCCTGGATGGCTACACCTTC.